Sequencing of this T cell receptor (beta chain) was carried out in a study of T cells in Graves' hyperthyroidism and ophthalmopathy. The CDR3 spans 14 residues. V gave up 3 bases and J gave up 5 bases; unmatched junction bases: 6. Germline assignment: CDR1 SGHRS and CDR2 YFSETQ. In this sample, this clonotype turned up many times. What it binds is not known. Authors of the study amplified TCR beta CDR3 regions from RNA transcripts. Using the HTBI primer set, a first-round RT-PCR was run on the TCR CDR3. From the multiplex PCR reads, TCRdb called clonotypes with MiXCR, one entry per CDR3 protein. The sample shows roughly 580,000 distinct CDR3 sequences, around 13% of them seen only once. General study findings and limits: Most expanded thyroid clonotypes above 0.001 also appeared in blood.

Hyperthyroidism had been newly diagnosed in patients aged 18 to 65, and its duration was under 2 months. The chain combines TRBV5-1 with TRBJ2-7; 9 bases are shared with TRBD1. The sequence was collected from a woman in her twenties or thirties with Graves' hyperthyroidism that later progressed to Graves' ophthalmopathy. Sequenced material: blood. The CDR3 sequence: CASSSGTGSNEQYF. The DNA of the CDR3 is TGCGCCAGCAGCTCGGGGACAGGGTCGAACGAGCAGTACTTC.